This T cell receptor (beta chain) stems from a study of shared clonotypes between healthy human individuals. Findings and limits, study-wide: It was only blood that was sampled, and tissue repertoires likely differ. Compared with memory subsets, naive subsets generally had larger estimated richness.

With respect to this clone: Its antigen is as yet unknown.

Germline trimming cut 5 bases from V and 0 bases from J; bases unmatched to any gene: 11. CDR1 is SGHVS and CDR2 is FNYEAQ in the germline V gene. CDR3 size: 19 residues. Generated by immunoSEQ multiplex PCR, the TCRdb table keeps only in-frame clones and is missing some. The repertoire has roughly 1,600,000 clones, approximately 98.5% of them found once; the top ten carry under 0.45%. Sequenced: naive CD4+ T cells sorted from blood. Specified subset: CD45RA+ positively selected. This sequence joins TRBV7-6 and TRBJ2-6; 9 nucleotides match TRBD1. The receptor comes from a man aged 25-40 years in good health. This chain's CDR3 is CASSANRDRVRSGANVLTF. CDR3 in DNA: TGTGCCAGCAGCGCGAACCGGGACAGGGTCCGCTCTGGGGCCAACGTCCTGACTTTC.